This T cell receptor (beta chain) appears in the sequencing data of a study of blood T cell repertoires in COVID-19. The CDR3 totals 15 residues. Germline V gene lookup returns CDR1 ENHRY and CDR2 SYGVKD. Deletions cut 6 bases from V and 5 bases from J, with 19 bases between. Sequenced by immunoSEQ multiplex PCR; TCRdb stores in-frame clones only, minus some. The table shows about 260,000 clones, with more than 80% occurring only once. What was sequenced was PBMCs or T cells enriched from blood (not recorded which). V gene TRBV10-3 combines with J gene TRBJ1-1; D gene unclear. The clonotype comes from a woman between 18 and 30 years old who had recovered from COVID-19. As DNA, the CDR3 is TGTGCCATCAGGAAGGGCTTGGAAGGGAGGACTGAAGCTTTCTTT. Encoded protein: CAIRKGLEGRTEAFF.